The rows below give T cell receptor beta chains drawn from one sample of a study of shared clonotypes between healthy human individuals. Some clones are missing from TCRdb's copy, which holds only in-frame ones; the method was immunoSEQ multiplex PCR. The sample holds about 1,900,000 clones, just under 95% seen once. The material sequenced was naive CD8+ T cells sorted from blood. The receptor source for this set is a man aged 18 to 30 in good health. The CDR3 runs from the conserved cysteine through the conserved F or W. D genes are given only for firm matches. The size field is filled for only some rows; it gives once, few, many or a size class.

TRBD2,TRBJ2-1,TRBV19,-,CASSMAASGYNEQFF,TGTGCCAGTAGTATGGCGGCTAGCGGTTACAATGAGCAGTTCTTC
-,TRBJ1-2,TRBV4-1,-,CASSQQGEYGYTF,TGCGCCAGCAGCCAACAGGGAGAATATGGCTACACCTTC
-,TRBJ2-1,TRBV5-1,-,CASSFEYLNEQFF,TGCGCCAGCAGCTTTGAATACCTCAATGAGCAGTTCTTC
-,TRBJ2-7,TRBV9,-,CASSDGAPRESSYEQYF,TGTGCCAGCAGTGATGGGGCCCCGAGAGAGAGCTCCTACGAGCAGTACTTC
-,TRBJ2-1,TRBV11-2,-,CASSLGYNEQFF,TGTGCCAGCAGCTTAGGGTACAATGAGCAGTTCTTC
-,TRBJ2-2,TRBV7-7,once,CASSQEVGASGGELFF,TGTGCTAGCAGCCAAGAGGTGGGGGCATCTGGCGGGGAGCTGTTTTTT
TRBD1,TRBJ2-7,TRBV4-3,once,CASSPTTGPYEQYF,TGCGCCAGCAGTCCGACGACAGGGCCCTACGAGCAGTACTTC
-,TRBJ1-5,TRBV9,-,CASSVVEGQPQHF,TGTGCCAGCAGCGTAGTTGAGGGTCAGCCCCAGCATTTT
-,TRBJ2-1,TRBV7-9,-,CASSQAYSGLYNEQFF,TGTGCCAGCAGCCAAGCTTATAGCGGCCTGTACAATGAGCAGTTCTTC
-,TRBJ2-7,TRBV10-3,-,CAISDDSRLYEQYF,TGTGCCATCAGTGACGACAGTCGACTCTACGAGCAGTACTTC
-,TRBJ1-1,TRBV4-1,-,CASSEARSMNTEAFF,TGCGCCAGCAGCGAAGCTCGGAGTATGAACACTGAAGCTTTCTTT
TRBD2,TRBJ2-3,TRBV7-9,-,CASSPRLAGGNTDTQYF,TGTGCCAGCAGCCCTCGACTAGCGGGAGGTAACACAGATACGCAGTATTTT